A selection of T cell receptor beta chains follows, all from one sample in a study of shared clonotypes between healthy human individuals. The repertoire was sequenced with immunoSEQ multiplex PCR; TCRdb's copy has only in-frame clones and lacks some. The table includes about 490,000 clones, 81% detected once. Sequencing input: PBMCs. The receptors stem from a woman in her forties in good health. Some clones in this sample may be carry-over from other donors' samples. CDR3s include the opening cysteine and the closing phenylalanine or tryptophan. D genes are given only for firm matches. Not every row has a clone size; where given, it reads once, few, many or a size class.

CASSVGLYTGELFF TGTGCCAGCAGCGTGGGACTGTACACCGGGGAGCTGTTTTTT many TRBV9 NA TRBJ2-2
CASSLSLQGVYGYTF TGTGCCAGCAGTTTATCCTTACAGGGGGTCTATGGCTACACCTTC NA TRBV28 TRBD1 TRBJ1-2
CASSQDLEGRAFYGYTF TGCGCCAGCAGCCAAGATCTAGAGGGCAGGGCGTTCTATGGCTACACCTTC NA TRBV4-3 NA TRBJ1-2
CASSFEGRSYTF TGTGCCAGCAGTTTCGAGGGGCGGAGCTACACCTTC NA TRBV28 NA TRBJ1-2
CAWSPPRGRRVPLQQTQYF TGTGCCTGGAGTCCCCCCAGGGGGCGCCGGGTACCGCTACAACAGACCCAGTACTTC NA TRBV30 TRBD1 TRBJ2-5
CAWSRDRGQGHGGYTF TGTGCCTGGAGCAGAGACAGGGGGCAGGGCCATGGTGGCTACACCTTC few TRBV30 TRBD1 TRBJ1-2
CASSSWGREDTDTQYF TGTGCCAGCAGTAGCTGGGGGCGGGAGGACACAGATACGCAGTATTTT NA TRBV13 TRBD2 TRBJ2-3
CSVGAGTSGTHNEQFF TGCAGCGTTGGGGCGGGGACTAGCGGGACCCACAATGAGCAGTTCTTC NA TRBV29-1 TRBD2 TRBJ2-1
CASRGQGSNEKLFF TGTGCCAGCAGGGGACAGGGTTCTAATGAAAAACTGTTTTTT NA TRBV6-6 TRBD1 TRBJ1-4
CASSLRGRAVGYTF TGTGCCAGCAGTTTAAGGGGCAGGGCGGTCGGCTACACCTTC NA TRBV27 NA TRBJ1-2
CASSESQGRGYTF TGCGCCAGCAGTGAGTCCCAGGGAAGAGGCTACACCTTC many TRBV10-2 NA TRBJ1-2
CASSPRTTGTYEYGYTF TGTGCCAGCTCACCTCGCACGACAGGGACCTACGAGTATGGCTACACCTTC once TRBV18 TRBD1 TRBJ1-2
CASSYDARDYSGANVLTF TGTGCCAGCAGTTACGACGCACGAGATTACTCTGGGGCCAACGTCCTGACTTTC NA TRBV11-3 NA TRBJ2-6
CAWSVGTRNTQYF TGTGCCTGGAGTGTAGGGACACGAAATACGCAGTATTTT NA TRBV30 NA TRBJ2-3
CASSEFPSGITDTQYF TGTGCCAGCAGTGAATTCCCTAGCGGGATCACAGATACGCAGTATTTT once TRBV6-1 TRBD2 TRBJ2-3
CASSQIKPTENTEAFF TGCGCCAGCAGTCAAATCAAACCGACGGAGAACACTGAAGCTTTCTTT NA TRBV23-1 NA TRBJ1-1
CASSTRLGGGYGYTF TGTGCCAGCAGTACCCGTCTAGGGGGAGGCTATGGCTACACCTTC once TRBV6-5 NA TRBJ1-2
CATSDSHQEQFF TGTGCCACCAGCGATTCCCACCAGGAGCAGTTCTTC NA TRBV15 NA TRBJ2-1
CSVSRGFWETQYF TGCAGCGTCTCTCGGGGGTTCTGGGAGACCCAGTACTTC NA TRBV29-1 NA TRBJ2-5
CATSRDQIGRVYNEQFF TGTGCCACCAGCAGAGATCAAATCGGGAGGGTCTACAATGAGCAGTTCTTC NA TRBV15 TRBD2 TRBJ2-1
CASSEESGYNYEQYF TGTGCCAGCAGTGAGGAGAGCGGTTACAATTACGAGCAGTACTTC NA TRBV2 NA TRBJ2-7
CASSFSGRGYTF TGTGCCAGCAGTTTCTCCGGGCGAGGCTACACCTTC few TRBV28 NA TRBJ1-2
CASSPRMFSSTDTQYF TGTGCCAGCAGTCCTCGGATGTTCAGTAGCACAGATACGCAGTATTTT NA TRBV28 NA TRBJ2-3
CASSVIGRGEQYF TGTGCCAGCTCAGTAATAGGTCGGGGTGAGCAGTACTTC few TRBV18 NA TRBJ2-7
CAWSAGGEQFF TGTGCCTGGAGCGCAGGGGGTGAGCAGTTCTTC NA TRBV30 TRBD1 TRBJ2-1
CASSQDRGGGYTF TGTGCCAGCAGCCAGGACAGGGGAGGTGGCTACACCTTC NA TRBV11-1 TRBD1 TRBJ1-2
CASSPQAGGGDTQYF TGTGCCAGCTCACCACAAGCGGGAGGAGGGGATACGCAGTATTTT NA TRBV18 TRBD2 TRBJ2-3
CASSFSSGRAYNEQFF TGTGCCAGCAGCTTTTCTAGCGGGAGGGCCTACAATGAGCAGTTCTTC NA TRBV7-9 TRBD2 TRBJ2-1
CASSLGGGRDTQYF TGTGCCAGCAGCTTAGGGGGAGGACGAGATACGCAGTATTTT few TRBV7-2 NA TRBJ2-3
CASRSSGPRGTQYF TGTGCCAGCAGATCCAGCGGCCCCCGGGGGACCCAGTACTTC NA TRBV28 NA TRBJ2-5
CASSSAGGNEQFF TGTGCCAGCAGCTCCGCCGGTGGGAATGAGCAGTTCTTC NA TRBV7-6 NA TRBJ2-1
CASSSGGGDTQYF TGTGCCAGCAGCTCGGGGGGGGGAGATACGCAGTATTTT NA TRBV5-4 TRBD2 TRBJ2-3
CSVDDSEAFF TGCAGTGTTGACGACAGTGAAGCTTTCTTT NA TRBV20-1 NA TRBJ1-1
CASSFSSGYTGELFF TGTGCCAGCAGCTTCTCTAGCGGATACACCGGGGAGCTGTTTTTT NA TRBV5-4 TRBD2 TRBJ2-2
CASSPGGWANTEAFF TGTGCCAGCAGCCCAGGGGGCTGGGCGAACACTGAAGCTTTCTTT once TRBV27 TRBD1 TRBJ1-1
CATSGRELTDTQYF TGTGCCACCAGCGGGAGGGAACTCACAGATACGCAGTATTTT NA TRBV15 TRBD2 TRBJ2-3
CASSAGISGNTIYF TGTGCCAGCAGCGCCGGGATCTCTGGAAACACCATATATTTT few TRBV25-1 NA TRBJ1-3
CASSPGLPGVTYEQYF TGTGCCAGCAGCCCGGGACTCCCAGGGGTCACCTACGAGCAGTACTTC many TRBV7-7 NA TRBJ2-7
CASSPLRGMTQYF TGTGCCAGCAGCCCGCTCCGGGGGATGACCCAGTACTTC NA TRBV11-3 NA TRBJ2-5
CASSLNADTEAFF TGTGCCAGCAGCTTGAATGCGGACACTGAAGCTTTCTTT NA TRBV7-2 NA TRBJ1-1
CASSQKALLAGKDEQYF TGCGCCAGCAGCCAGAAGGCCCTACTAGCGGGCAAAGACGAGCAGTACTTC NA TRBV4-1 TRBD2 TRBJ2-7
CASSLAGGADTGELFF TGTGCCAGCAGCTTGGCAGGGGGCGCGGACACCGGGGAGCTGTTTTTT NA TRBV7-7 TRBD1 TRBJ2-2
CASSRDYRNEQFF TGTGCCAGCTCTCGGGACTATCGGAATGAGCAGTTCTTC NA TRBV18 TRBD2 TRBJ2-1
CASSWDSRSYEQYF TGCGCCAGCAGCTGGGACAGCCGTTCCTACGAGCAGTACTTC many TRBV5-1 TRBD1 TRBJ2-7
CASSPGQGPSYEQYF TGTGCCAGCAGTCCGGGACAGGGGCCCTCCTACGAGCAGTACTTC NA TRBV2 TRBD1 TRBJ2-7
CASSVKGQDLSGANVLTF TGTGCCAGCAGCGTGAAGGGACAGGACCTCTCTGGGGCCAACGTCCTGACTTTC NA TRBV9 TRBD1 TRBJ2-6
CASSEGEISGANVLTF TGTGCCAGCAGTGAGGGGGAAATCTCTGGGGCCAACGTCCTGACTTTC NA TRBV6-1 NA TRBJ2-6
CASSFSLQGYEQYF TGCGCCAGCAGCTTTAGCCTACAAGGCTACGAGCAGTACTTC NA TRBV5-1 NA TRBJ2-7
CASSPNRGDSSGNTIYF TGTGCCAGCTCACCAAATAGGGGAGATTCCTCTGGAAACACCATATATTTT NA TRBV18 NA TRBJ1-3
CASISRQGVEAFF TGTGCCAGCATCTCGAGACAGGGGGTTGAAGCTTTCTTT NA TRBV7-2 TRBD1 TRBJ1-1
CAWRRLAGGTDTQYF TGTGCCTGGAGGCGGCTAGCGGGAGGCACAGATACGCAGTATTTT NA TRBV30 TRBD2 TRBJ2-3
CASRETSLSEAFF TGTGCCAGCAGGGAGACAAGTCTCTCTGAAGCTTTCTTT NA TRBV6-5 NA TRBJ1-1
CASSYVAGGDEQFF TGTGCCAGCAGTTACGTCGCCGGGGGCGATGAGCAGTTCTTC NA TRBV6-5 NA TRBJ2-1